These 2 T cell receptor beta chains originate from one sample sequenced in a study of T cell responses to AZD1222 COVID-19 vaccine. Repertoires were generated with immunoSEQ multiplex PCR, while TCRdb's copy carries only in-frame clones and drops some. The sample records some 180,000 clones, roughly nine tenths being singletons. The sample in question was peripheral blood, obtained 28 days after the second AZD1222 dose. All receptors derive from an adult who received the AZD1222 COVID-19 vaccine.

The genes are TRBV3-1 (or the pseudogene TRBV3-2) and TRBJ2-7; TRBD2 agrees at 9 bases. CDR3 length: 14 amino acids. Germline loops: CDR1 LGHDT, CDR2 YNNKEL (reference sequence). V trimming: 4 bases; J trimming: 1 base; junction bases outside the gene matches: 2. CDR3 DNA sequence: TGTGCCAGCAGCCGAACTAGCGGGTCCTACGAGCAGTACTTC. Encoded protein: CASSRTSGSYEQYF.

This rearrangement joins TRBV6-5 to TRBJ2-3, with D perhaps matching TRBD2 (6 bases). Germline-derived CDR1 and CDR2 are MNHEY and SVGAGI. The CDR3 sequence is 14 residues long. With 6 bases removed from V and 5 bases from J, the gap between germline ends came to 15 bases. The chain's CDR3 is CASSGSPGGDTQYF. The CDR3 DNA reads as TGTGCCAGCAGCGGGAGTCCCGGTGGAGATACGCAGTATTTT.